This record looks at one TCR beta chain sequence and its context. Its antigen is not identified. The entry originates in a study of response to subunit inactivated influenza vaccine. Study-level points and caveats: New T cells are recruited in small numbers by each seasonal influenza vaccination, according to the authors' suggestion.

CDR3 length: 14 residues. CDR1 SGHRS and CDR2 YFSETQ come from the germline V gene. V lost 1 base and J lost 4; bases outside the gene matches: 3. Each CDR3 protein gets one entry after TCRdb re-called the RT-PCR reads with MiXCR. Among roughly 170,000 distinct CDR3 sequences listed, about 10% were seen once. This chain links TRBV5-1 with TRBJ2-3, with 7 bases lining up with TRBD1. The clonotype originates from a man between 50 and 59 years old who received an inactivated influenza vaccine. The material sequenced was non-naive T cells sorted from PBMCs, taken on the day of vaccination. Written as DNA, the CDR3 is TGCGCCAGCAGCTTGACGGGACAGTCAGATACGCAGTATTTT. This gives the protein CASSLTGQSDTQYF.